This T cell receptor (beta chain) was documented in a study of T cell repertoires in cytomegalovirus infection. For the study at large: It was the public TCR beta signatures that indicated both CMV infection and matching HLA type.

General study points: Clonotypes of TCR beta that were HLA-C-restricted and CMV-specific dominated the ex vivo response.

TCRdb itself ran the reads through MiXCR, one entry per CDR3 protein. The sample lists fewer than 200,000 distinct CDR3 sequences, about 15% occurring once. This clonotype was seen at least ten times. Its antigen is undetermined. The origin of this receptor is a human donor in good health (CMV status not recorded). Some clones in this sample may be carry-over from other donors' samples. Sequencing input: PBMCs.

The CDR3 here is CASSLELAGPGSYNEQFF. Written as DNA, the CDR3 is TGTGCCAGCAGCTTGGAACTAGCGGGTCCTGGCTCCTACAATGAGCAGTTCTTC. V gene TRBV5-5 combines with J gene TRBJ2-1; the match to TRBD2 covers 9 bases. The CDR3 extends over 18 amino acids. Germline trimming cut 0 bases from V and 0 bases from J; bases unmatched to any gene: 7. In germline, CDR1 is SGHKS, CDR2 YYEKEE (reference sequence).